This T cell receptor (beta chain) appears in the sequencing data of a study of cytomegalovirus exposure and HLA in healthy donors. Study-level background: Both the 120 validation repertoires and the 600 to 750 first-cohort repertoires used the same platform, as reported by a later analysis. General observations from the study: A few CMV-associated chains proved CMV antigen-specific in vitro. The listing of roughly 160 TCR beta chains classed them as cytomegalovirus-associated. According to a subsequent analysis, TCR clusters identified in the first cohort showed a tendency to co-occur across the approximately 110 validation repertoires.

The data were produced by immunoSEQ multiplex PCR, yet TCRdb's version contains in-frame clones alone and is incomplete. The sample includes over 130,000 clones, approximately 86% seen only once; the top ten take approximately 10%. The CDR3 covers 15 residues. Per the germline V gene, CDR1 is SGHDT and CDR2 is YYEEEE. The V gene lost 4 bases and the J gene lost 5 bases, with 18 bases spanning the gap. As for this clone: Antigen unknown.

The sequencing input was PBMCs. This clonotype originated in a man aged 18 to 35 in good health and CMV-seropositive. This chain joins TRBV5-6 and TRBJ2-5; perhaps TRBD1 as D (5 bases). The CDR3 is CASSGVRVTGETQYF. For the CDR3, the DNA is TGTGCCAGCAGCGGCGTCAGGGTGACGGGCGAGACCCAGTACTTC.